The next 16 T cell receptor beta chains were all read from a single sample in a study of CD8+ T cells in alopecia areata. It was cDNA, reverse transcribed from extracted RNA, that served as the sequencing template. The table came from immunoSEQ multiplex PCR; TCRdb's copy has only in-frame clones and leaves some out. The table has about 160,000 clones, approximately 50% seen once; the top ten hold around 6.8%. The sequencing sample was made of CD4+ T cells sorted from blood. The receptors come from a human donor with alopecia areata.

The V gene is TRBV9, the J gene TRBJ2-7; weak D call: TRBD2 (5 bases). CDR3 size: 13 residues. Germline CDR1 SGDLS, CDR2 YYNGEE. The V gene lost 2 bases and the J gene lost 3 bases, with 9 bases spanning the gap. CDR3 sequence reads: CASSVDWNYEQYF. CDR3 bases: TGTGCCAGCAGCGTGGACTGGAACTACGAGCAGTACTTC.

There are a few counts of this clone. The genes are TRBV6-4 and TRBJ1-2, with 7 bases fitting TRBD1. The CDR3 sequence is 13 residues long. The V segment lost 5 bases and the J segment 6 bases; nucleotides outside the gene matches: 6. CDR1 and CDR2 from the germline V gene are MRHNA and SNTAGT. Here the CDR3 reads CASSRTGLDGYTF. DNA for the CDR3: TGTGCCAGCAGTCGGACAGGATTGGATGGCTACACCTTC.

J is TRBJ2-5 and V is TRBV11-2; D assignment may be TRBD1 or TRBD2 (5 bases each). This CDR3 has 13 amino acids. V was trimmed by 3 bases and J by 4 bases, leaving 9 bases between them. Germline V gene data show CDR1 as SGHAT and CDR2 as FQNNGV. CDR3 bases: TGTGCCAGCAGCTTTGCAGGGAGAGAGACCCAGTACTTC. This codes for CASSFAGRETQYF.

This clone was counted only a few times. The CDR3 region is CASIDRAKNQPQHF. CDR3 nucleotides: TGTGCCAGCATCGACAGGGCGAAAAATCAGCCCCAGCATTTT. V and J are TRBV6-8 and TRBJ1-5, with TRBD1 matching over 7 bases. This CDR3 has 14 amino acids. In germline, CDR1 is MNHGY, CDR2 SAAAGT. Germline trimming cut 7 bases from V and 4 bases from J; bases unmatched to any gene: 7.

This clone was seen only a few times. The chain employs TRBV15 and TRBJ2-1, with 11 bases fitting TRBD2. The CDR3 spans 14 residues. Trimming took 6 bases from V and 4 from J; bases not matched to a gene: 2. Germline V gives CDR1 LNHNV, CDR2 YYDKDF (reference sequence). The CDR3 protein is CATRLAGEYNEQFF. CDR3 coding DNA: TGTGCCACCAGACTAGCGGGAGAGTACAATGAGCAGTTCTTC.

This clone has just a few counts. The chain has TRBV18 and TRBJ1-1; D gene unclear. This CDR3 contains 14 residues. The V gene lost 2 bases and the J gene lost 2 bases, with 9 bases spanning the gap. The V gene's germline CDR1 is KGHSH and CDR2 LQKENI. The CDR3 reads CASSPGVSNTEAFF. CDR3 sequence (DNA): TGTGCCAGCTCACCAGGGGTCAGTAACACTGAAGCTTTCTTT.

The table lists this clone with a few counts. V usage is TRBV29-1 and J usage is TRBJ2-1; the match to TRBD1 covers 7 bases. CDR1 is SQVTM and CDR2 is ANQGSEA in the germline V gene. With V trimmed by 5 bases and J by 3 bases, 7 bases remained unmatched. The CDR3 extends over 14 amino acids. The CDR3 is CSVTGVTYYNEQFF. As DNA, the CDR3 is TGCAGCGTTACAGGGGTCACCTACTACAATGAGCAGTTCTTC.

The rearrangement links TRBV28 to TRBJ2-7; D uncertain. The V end was cut by 7 bases, the J end by 6 bases, with 10 bases between. Germline values: CDR1 MDHEN, CDR2 SYDVKM. This CDR3 comprises 11 residues. Written as DNA, the CDR3 is TGTGCCAGCAACTCACCGACCGAGCAGTACTTC. This encodes CASNSPTEQYF. Using reference TRBV28 and TRBJ2-7 for the parts outside the CDR3, the full variable domain is DVKVTQSSRYLVKRTGEKVFLECVQDMDHENMFWYRQDPGLGLRLIYFSYDVKMKEKGDIPEGYSVSREKKERFSLILESASTNQTSMYLCASNSPTEQYFGPGTRLTVT.

This clone occurred a few times. The CDR3 sequence: CASSRTGGINYNEQFF. As DNA, the CDR3 is TGTGCCAGCAGTCGGACAGGGGGGATCAACTACAATGAGCAGTTCTTC. The J gene is TRBJ2-1, the V gene TRBV27; 10 bases line up with TRBD1. This CDR3 contains 16 residues. Germline loops: CDR1 MNHEY, CDR2 SMNVEV (reference sequence). With V trimmed by 5 bases and J by 3 bases, 7 bases remained unmatched.

This clone has just a few counts. V and J are TRBV29-1 and TRBJ2-7; TRBD1 agrees at 7 bases. Trimming took 6 bases from V and 6 from J; bases not matched to a gene: 8. Germline values: CDR1 SQVTM, CDR2 ANQGSEA. The CDR3 length is 12 residues. CDR3 coding DNA: TGCAGCGTCGCCGACAGGGTGGGCGAGCAGTACTTC. Its protein is CSVADRVGEQYF.

Comments on this clone: The germline gene is not matched at one end of the junction; a read error may be the cause. The rearrangement joins TRBV7-7 to TRBJ2-5, with 14 bases identical to TRBD2. The CDR3 extends over 15 amino acids. The germline V gene has CDR1 SSHAT and CDR2 FNYEAQ (reference sequence). DNA for the CDR3: TGTGCTAGCAGCTTGACTAGCGGGAGGGTAGAGACCCAGTACTTC. Amino acid sequence: CASSLTSGRVETQYF.

This clone was counted between two and nine times. The chain uses TRBV7-2 and TRBJ1-2; D is undetermined. The CDR3 sequence is 14 residues long. V dropped 4 bases and J dropped 4 bases, with 13 bases sitting between them. Per germline, CDR1 SGHTA and CDR2 FQGNSA. This CDR3 reads CASSSALRIYGYTF. CDR3 bases: TGTGCCAGCAGCTCCGCTTTAAGGATCTATGGCTACACCTTC.

This clone was found a few times. The V call is TRBV2, the J call TRBJ1-5, with D perhaps matching TRBD1 (6 bases). Germline assignment: CDR1 SNHLY and CDR2 FYNNEI. The CDR3 runs to 14 residues. Deletions cut 6 bases from V and 3 bases from J, with 12 bases between. The CDR3 loop is CASRKTGNNQPQHF. CDR3 nucleotide sequence: TGTGCCAGCAGGAAAACAGGGAACAATCAGCCCCAGCATTTT.

This clone was picked up one time. The chain has TRBV30 and TRBJ1-5; D is ambiguous. CDR1 is GTSNPN, CDR2 SVGIG, per germline (reference sequence). This CDR3 is built from 15 residues. V was cut by 0 bases and J by 1 base, with 10 bases left in between. In nucleotides, the CDR3 is TGTGCCTGGAGTGTAACCGCGACCAGCAATCAGCCCCAGCATTTT. This sequence encodes CAWSVTATSNQPQHF.

The sample holds a few counts of this clone. The rearrangement joins TRBV2 to TRBJ2-2; no definite D call. Germline CDR1 is SNHLY and CDR2 is FYNNEI. The CDR3 length is 14 residues. V was cut by 1 base and J by 0 bases, with 3 bases left in between. CDR3 loop: CASSEVANTGELFF. The CDR3 nucleotides read TGTGCCAGCAGTGAAGTCGCGAACACCGGGGAGCTGTTTTTT.

V gene TRBV25-1 combines with J gene TRBJ1-4, with D unclear. Trimming stripped 4 bases from V and 8 bases from J, with 14 bases between. The CDR3 sequence is 14 residues long. In germline, CDR1 is MGHDK, CDR2 SYGVNS. CDR3 nucleotide sequence: TGTGCCAGCAGTGGATCCTCGGACTGGGAAAAACTGTTTTTT. Translated: CASSGSSDWEKLFF.